The T cell receptor beta chain under discussion was sequenced for a study of OX40 agonist ivuxolimab in advanced cancers. The V gene lost 0 bases and the J gene lost 4 bases, with 4 bases spanning the gap. Germline CDR1 reads SGHRS; CDR2 reads YFSETQ. There are 12 residues in the CDR3. Clones were read by immunoSEQ multiplex PCR, and TCRdb kept only the in-frame ones, dropping some. The data show 57,000 or so clones, 80% to 95% seen once. The material was CD4+ or CD8+ T cells sorted from blood, obtained in a trial of the OX40 agonist ivuxolimab. The sequence came from an adult with an advanced solid tumor such as melanoma, head and neck, liver or kidney cancer. This chain connects TRBV5-1 to TRBJ1-1; no reliable D call. CDR3: CASSLVGTEAFF. CDR3 DNA sequence: TGCGCCAGCAGCTTGGTGGGCACTGAAGCTTTCTTT.